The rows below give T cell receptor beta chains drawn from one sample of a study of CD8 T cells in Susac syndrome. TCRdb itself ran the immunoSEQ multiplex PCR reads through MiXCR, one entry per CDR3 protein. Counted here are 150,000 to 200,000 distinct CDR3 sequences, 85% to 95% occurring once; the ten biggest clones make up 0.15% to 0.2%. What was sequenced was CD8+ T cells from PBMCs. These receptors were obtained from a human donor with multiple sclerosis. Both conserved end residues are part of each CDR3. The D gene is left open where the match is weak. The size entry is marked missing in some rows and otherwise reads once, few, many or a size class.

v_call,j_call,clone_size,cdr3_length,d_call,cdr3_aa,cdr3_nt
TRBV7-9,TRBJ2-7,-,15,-,CASSRSGEGDYEQYF,TGTGCCAGCAGCCGCTCAGGGGAGGGGGATTACGAGCAGTACTTC
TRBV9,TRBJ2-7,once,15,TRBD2,CASSATSGGPYEQYF,TGTGCCAGCAGCGCAACTAGCGGGGGCCCCTACGAGCAGTACTTC
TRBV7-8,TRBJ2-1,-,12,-,CASSYIHNEQFF,TGTGCCAGCAGCTATATCCACAATGAGCAGTTCTTC
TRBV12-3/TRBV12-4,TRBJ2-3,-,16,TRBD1,CASSLAGQASTDTQYF,TGTGCCAGCAGTTTAGCCGGACAGGCGAGCACAGATACGCAGTATTTT
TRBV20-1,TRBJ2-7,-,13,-,CSARGTNPYEQYF,TGCAGTGCTAGAGGGACCAACCCCTACGAGCAGTACTTC
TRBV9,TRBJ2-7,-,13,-,CASSVETEGEQYF,TGTGCCAGCAGCGTAGAAACGGAGGGCGAGCAGTACTTC
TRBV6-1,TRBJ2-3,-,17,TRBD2,CASSEWVRGLATDTQYF,TGTGCCAGCAGTGAATGGGTTAGGGGACTAGCCACAGATACGCAGTATTTT
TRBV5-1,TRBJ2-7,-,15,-,CASSIPGPRGYEQYF,TGCGCCAGCAGCATTCCGGGGCCGAGGGGCTACGAGCAGTACTTC
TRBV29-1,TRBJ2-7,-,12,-,CSVEVGSYEQYF,TGCAGCGTTGAGGTGGGGAGCTACGAGCAGTACTTC
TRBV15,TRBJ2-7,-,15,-,CATSRGLDTLHEQYF,TGTGCCACCAGCAGAGGCCTGGACACGTTGCACGAGCAGTACTTC
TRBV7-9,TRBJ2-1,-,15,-,CASSLVSAAYNEQFF,TGTGCCAGCAGCTTAGTGTCAGCTGCATACAATGAGCAGTTCTTC
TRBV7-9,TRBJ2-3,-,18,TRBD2,CASSRTSSGPLSTDTQYF,TGTGCCAGCAGTCGAACCTCTAGCGGACCCCTTAGCACAGATACGCAGTATTTT
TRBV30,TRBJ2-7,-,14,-,CAWRGIQDSYEQYF,TGTGCCTGGAGGGGAATACAGGACTCCTACGAGCAGTACTTC
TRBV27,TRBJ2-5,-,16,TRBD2,CASSPRLAGGQETQYF,TGTGCCAGCAGTCCTAGACTAGCGGGAGGCCAAGAGACCCAGTACTTC
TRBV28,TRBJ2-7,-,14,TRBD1,CASSLRQGYYEQYF,TGTGCCAGCAGTTTACGACAGGGATACTACGAGCAGTACTTC
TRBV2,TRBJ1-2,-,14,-,CASSPTGSSYGYTF,TGTGCCAGCAGTCCGACAGGCTCCAGCTATGGCTACACCTTC
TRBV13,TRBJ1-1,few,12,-,CASSLVGEGAFF,TGTGCCAGCAGCTTAGTGGGGGAGGGGGCTTTCTTT
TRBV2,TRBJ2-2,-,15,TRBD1,CASRQGTEHTGELFF,TGTGCCAGCAGGCAAGGGACAGAGCACACCGGGGAGCTGTTTTTT
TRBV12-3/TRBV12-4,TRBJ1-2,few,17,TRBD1,CASSLTAGGPSNYGYTF,TGTGCCAGCAGTTTAACCGCAGGGGGCCCTTCTAACTATGGCTACACCTTC
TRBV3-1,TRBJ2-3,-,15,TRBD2,CASSPQLAGTDTQYF,TGTGCCAGCAGCCCTCAACTAGCGGGGACAGATACGCAGTATTTT
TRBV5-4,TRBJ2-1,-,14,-,CASSLLGGEDEQFF,TGTGCCAGCAGCTTGCTAGGCGGCGAAGATGAGCAGTTCTTC
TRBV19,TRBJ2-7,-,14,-,CASSTRSTVYEQYF,TGTGCCAGTAGCACGAGGTCCACTGTCTACGAGCAGTACTTC
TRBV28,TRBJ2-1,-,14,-,CASSPVGLPDEQFF,TGTGCCAGCAGTCCCGTCGGACTGCCAGATGAGCAGTTCTTC
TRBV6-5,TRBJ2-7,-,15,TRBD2,CASSYPTSGDYEQYF,TGTGCCAGCAGTTACCCGACTAGCGGGGACTACGAGCAGTACTTC
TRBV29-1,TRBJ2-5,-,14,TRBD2,CSVEIGTRHETQYF,TGCAGCGTTGAGATTGGGACTAGACACGAGACCCAGTACTTC
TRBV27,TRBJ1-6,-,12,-,CASSKPGLKPHF,TGTGCCAGCAGTAAACCGGGCCTCAAACCCCACTTT
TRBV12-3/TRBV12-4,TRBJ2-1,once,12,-,CASSLLSPEQFF,TGTGCCAGCAGCCTACTCTCCCCTGAGCAGTTCTTC
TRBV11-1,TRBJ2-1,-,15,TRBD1,CASSFRDRVVDEQFF,TGTGCCAGCAGCTTCCGGGACAGGGTAGTCGATGAGCAGTTCTTC
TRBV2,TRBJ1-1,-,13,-,CASAGPGSTEAFF,TGTGCCAGCGCCGGACCGGGTTCGACTGAAGCTTTCTTT
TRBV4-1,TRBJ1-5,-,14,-,CASSHHQGIQPQHF,TGCGCCAGCAGCCATCATCAGGGTATACAGCCCCAGCATTTT
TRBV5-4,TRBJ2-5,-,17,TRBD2,CASSSGSEREYQETQYF,TGTGCCAGCAGCTCTGGGTCGGAGCGGGAGTACCAAGAGACCCAGTACTTC
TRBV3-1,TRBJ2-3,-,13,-,CASSYLLTDTQYF,TGTGCCAGCAGCTACCTTCTCACAGATACGCAGTATTTT
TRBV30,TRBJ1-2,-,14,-,CAWTQRTVFYGYTF,TGTGCCTGGACCCAAAGGACGGTGTTCTATGGCTACACCTTC
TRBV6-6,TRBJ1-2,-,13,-,CASSPGPVHGYTF,TGTGCCAGCAGCCCCGGTCCCGTCCATGGCTACACCTTC
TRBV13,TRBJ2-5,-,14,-,CASSSRGPQETQYF,TGTGCCAGCAGCTCTCGAGGGCCTCAAGAGACCCAGTACTTC
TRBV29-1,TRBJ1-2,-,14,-,CSVEWLSGDSGYTF,TGCAGCGTTGAATGGCTCTCCGGAGATAGTGGCTACACCTTC
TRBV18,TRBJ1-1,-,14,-,CASSPPEKNTEAFF,TGTGCCAGCTCACCACCGGAAAAGAACACTGAAGCTTTCTTT
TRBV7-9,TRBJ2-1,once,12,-,CASSPRVDEQFF,TGTGCCAGCAGCCCCCGTGTTGATGAGCAGTTCTTC
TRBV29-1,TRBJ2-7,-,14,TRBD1,CSVELQGATYEQYF,TGCAGCGTTGAATTGCAGGGGGCGACGTACGAGCAGTACTTC
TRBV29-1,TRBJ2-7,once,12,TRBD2,CSALSGAYQQYF,TGCAGCGCCCTCAGCGGGGCATATCAGCAGTACTTC
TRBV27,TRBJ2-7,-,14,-,CASSLSRLRGEQYF,TGTGCCAGCAGTTTGAGTAGACTACGAGGGGAGCAGTACTTC
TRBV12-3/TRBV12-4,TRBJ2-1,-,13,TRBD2,CASRSGLANEQFF,TGTGCCAGCAGATCGGGACTAGCCAATGAGCAGTTCTTC
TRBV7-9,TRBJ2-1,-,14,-,CASSVSGPGDEQFF,TGTGCCAGCAGCGTTAGCGGACCTGGGGATGAGCAGTTCTTC